These 31 T cell receptor beta chains originate from one sample sequenced in a study of cytomegalovirus exposure and HLA in healthy donors (dated by TCRdb to 2016 to 2017). The library relied on the immunoSEQ multiplex PCR assay. The table was pulled from immuneACCESS by TCRdb, which kept in-frame rearrangements only. Such tables lose some clones; where checked, under half of the loss comes from unresolved V genes, and the rest has no known cause. For this sample the table gives over 250,000 clones, of which about 86% were detected only once. Over 0.95% of the sample belongs to the ten largest clones. Sample: PBMCs. These receptor sequences come from a woman in her late teens or twenties in good health and CMV-seronegative.

V is TRBV20-1 and J is TRBJ1-1, with D hard to call. CDR1 is DFQATT and CDR2 is SNEGSKA in the germline V gene (reference sequence). V was pared by 4 bases and J by 5 bases, with 2 bases between. CDR3 length: 9 amino acids. CDR3 region: CSATTEAFF. The CDR3 bases are TGCAGTGCTACGACTGAAGCTTTCTTT.

This chain links TRBV30 with TRBJ2-5; perhaps TRBD2 as D (6 bases). V was cut by 0 bases and J by 4 bases, with 15 bases left in between. The CDR3 consists of 15 residues. Germline values: CDR1 GTSNPN, CDR2 SVGIG (reference sequence). The chain's CDR3 is CAWSVEGGDGETQYF. CDR3 bases: TGTGCCTGGAGTGTTGAGGGCGGGGATGGAGAGACCCAGTACTTC.

The chain couples TRBV27 to TRBJ2-3; 12 bases agree with TRBD2. Germline-derived CDR1 and CDR2 are MNHEY and SMNVEV (reference sequence). The CDR3 sequence is 15 residues long. J gave up 6 bases and V 6 bases, and 7 bases lay outside the gene matches. Here the CDR3 DNA reads TGTGCCAGCAGGCTAGCGGGGGGGTGGTCCGATACGCAGTATTTT. Its protein is CASRLAGGWSDTQYF.

The rearrangement joins TRBV11-2 to TRBJ1-5; 8 bases fit TRBD1. CDR1 and CDR2 from the germline V gene are SGHAT and FQNNGV. V gave up 4 bases and J gave up 6 bases; unmatched junction bases: 5. CDR3 size: 14 residues. CDR3 sequence: CASSYQGAGQPQHF. The CDR3 DNA sequence: TGTGCCAGCAGCTACCAGGGGGCCGGTCAGCCCCAGCATTTT.

The V call is TRBV4-3, the J call TRBJ1-1, with D maybe TRBD1 (6 bases). V lost 1 base and J lost 4, with 13 bases in between. This CDR3 comprises 15 residues. Germline V gene data show CDR1 as LGHNA and CDR2 as YSLEER. For the CDR3, the DNA is TGCGCCAGCAGCCAAGGGACAGAAGGGGCCACTGAAGCTTTCTTT. Amino acids: CASSQGTEGATEAFF.

The chain joins TRBV30 to TRBJ2-2; the D gene is possibly TRBD2 (5 bases). The CDR3 totals 16 residues. Germline V gene lookup returns CDR1 GTSNPN and CDR2 SVGIG (reference sequence). V lost 2 bases and J lost 4, with 17 bases in between. CDR3 bases: TGTGCCTGGAGTACCCCCTACGGCCGGGGCACCGGGGAGCTGTTTTTT. Translating it yields CAWSTPYGRGTGELFF.

The chain links TRBV4-3 to TRBJ1-1; D unclear. Per the germline V gene, CDR1 is LGHNA and CDR2 is YSLEER. The CDR3 loop spans 15 amino acids. V lost 0 bases to trimming and J lost 1 base, with 9 bases between them. The CDR3 loop is CASSQDVSENTEAFF. CDR3 in DNA: TGCGCCAGCAGCCAAGATGTCAGCGAGAACACTGAAGCTTTCTTT.

The gene calls are TRBV12-5 and TRBJ1-2; no reliable D call. Deletions cut 6 bases from V and 4 bases from J, with 24 bases between. This CDR3 has 17 residues. Germline values: CDR1 LGHNT, CDR2 FRNRAP. The CDR3 bases are TGTGCTAGTGGGGAGGGCCTACTCCCCCCTTTCGTCTATGGCTACACCTTC. This translates into CASGEGLLPPFVYGYTF. The entire variable domain, with the rest obtained from reference TRBV12-5 and TRBJ1-2, is as follows: DARVTQTPRHKVTEMGQEVTMRCQPILGHNTVFWYRQTMMQGLELLAYFRNRAPLDDSGMPKDRFSAEMPDATLATLKIQPSEPRDSAVYFCASGEGLLPPFVYGYTFGSGTRLTVV.

V and J are TRBV15 and TRBJ2-5, with D maybe TRBD1 (5 bases). Germline assignment: CDR1 LNHNV and CDR2 YYDKDF (reference sequence). V lost 0 bases, J lost 0 bases, and 17 bases lay in between. The CDR3 sequence is 18 residues long. The CDR3 coding sequence is TGTGCCACCAGCAGAGAGGGGCTAGGTTCTGTTTACCAAGAGACCCAGTACTTC. Amino acids: CATSREGLGSVYQETQYF.

The count of this clone is one. This sample includes further DNA sequences coding for the same CDR3. The CDR3 nucleotides are TGCGCCAGCAGCCTCAGGACAGGCGACAATGAGCAGTTCTTC. As protein: CASSLRTGDNEQFF. The V and J genes are TRBV5-1 and TRBJ2-1; 7 bases fit TRBD1. The CDR3 is 14 amino acids. V gave up 4 bases and J gave up 5 bases; unmatched junction bases: 6. CDR1 and CDR2 from the germline V gene are SGHRS and YFSETQ. Full variable domain (remainder filled in from reference TRBV5-1 and TRBJ2-1): KAGVTQTPRYLIKTRGQQVTLSCSPISGHRSVSWYQQTPGQGLQFLFEYFSETQRNKGNFPGRFSGRQFSNSRSEMNVSTLELGDSALYLCASSLRTGDNEQFFGPGTRLTVL.

This chain joins TRBV29-1 and TRBJ2-1, with TRBD1 identical over 8 bases. J gave up 7 bases and V 3 bases, and 11 bases lay outside the gene matches. CDR1 and CDR2 from the germline V gene are SQVTM and ANQGSEA. This CDR3 is 15 amino acids long. The CDR3: CSVDPRDRILNEQFF. The DNA for the CDR3 is TGCAGCGTTGACCCAAGGGACAGGATACTGAATGAGCAGTTCTTC.

The J gene is TRBJ1-2, the V gene TRBV5-1; D possibly corresponds to TRBD1 (6 bases). This CDR3 region has 15 residues. Germline values: CDR1 SGHRS, CDR2 YFSETQ. V lost 7 bases, J lost 5 bases, and 21 bases lay in between. CDR3 sequence reads: CASQTGPEALYGYTF. As DNA, the CDR3 is TGCGCCAGCCAGACAGGACCTGAGGCCTTATATGGCTACACCTTC. Variable domain in full (rest from reference TRBV5-1 and TRBJ1-2): KAGVTQTPRYLIKTRGQQVTLSCSPISGHRSVSWYQQTPGQGLQFLFEYFSETQRNKGNFPGRFSGRQFSNSRSEMNVSTLELGDSALYLCASQTGPEALYGYTFGSGTRLTVV.

The CDR3 here is CAWRPRRTAGGTYEQYF. CDR3 bases: TGTGCCTGGAGACCCCGTAGGACGGCGGGGGGAACCTACGAGCAGTACTTC. The V and J genes are TRBV30 and TRBJ2-7, with 8 bases lining up with TRBD2. The germline V gene has CDR1 GTSNPN and CDR2 SVGIG (reference sequence). The CDR3 covers 17 residues. V lost 3 bases to trimming and J lost 2 bases; unmatched junction nucleotides: 15. The whole variable domain, remainder taken from reference TRBV30 and TRBJ2-7, is SQTIHQWPATLVQPVGSPLSLECTVEGTSNPNLYWYRQAAGRGLQLLFYSVGIGQISSEVPQNLSASRPQDRQFILSSKKLLLSDSGFYLCAWRPRRTAGGTYEQYFGPGTRLTVT.

This clone showed up just once. The CDR3 sequence: CASSLVWLAGIGIQYF. The CDR3 nucleotides are TGTGCCAGCAGCTTAGTTTGGTTAGCGGGAATCGGCATTCAGTACTTC. The chain recombines TRBV7-7 with TRBJ2-4; 8 nucleotides line up with TRBD2. The CDR3 is 16 amino acids. Germline trimming cut 1 base from V and 9 bases from J; bases unmatched to any gene: 11. Per the germline V gene, CDR1 is SSHAT and CDR2 is FNYEAQ (reference sequence).

The rearrangement joins TRBV7-9 to TRBJ1-1, with TRBD1 as a possible D gene (6 bases). The CDR3 runs 16 residues. Germline assignment: CDR1 SEHNR and CDR2 FQNEAQ (reference sequence). V was clipped by 0 bases and J by 1 base, with 12 bases between them. For the CDR3, the DNA is TGTGCCAGCAGCTTAGCTGGCAGGGGTCCGAACACTGAAGCTTTCTTT. It codes for CASSLAGRGPNTEAFF. The whole variable domain, filled in from reference TRBV7-9 and TRBJ1-1, reads DTGVSQNPRHKITKRGQNVTFRCDPISEHNRLYWYRQTLGQGPEFLTYFQNEAQLEKSRLLSDRFSAERPKGSFSTLEIQRTEQGDSAMYLCASSLAGRGPNTEAFFGQGTRLTVV.

The chain carries TRBV13 and TRBJ2-5, with 9 bases aligning to TRBD2. The CDR3 extends over 13 amino acids. Trimming removed 5 bases from V and 4 bases from J; junction bases left unmatched: 2. Germline-derived CDR1 and CDR2 are PRHDT and FYEKMQ (reference sequence). The CDR3 DNA reads TGTGCCAGCAGCGGGACTAGCTTAGAGACCCAGTACTTC. Translating gives CASSGTSLETQYF.

The gene calls are TRBV27 and TRBJ1-6, with 8 nucleotides matching TRBD1. CDR1 is MNHEY, CDR2 SMNVEV, per germline (reference sequence). The V gene end was trimmed by 3 bases and the J gene end by 4 bases; junction bases not matched to a gene: 5. The CDR3 covers 16 residues. DNA for the CDR3: TGTGCCAGCAGTTTGGCCGGGACAGGATATAATTCACCCCTCCACTTT. Translation: CASSLAGTGYNSPLHF.

The chain couples TRBV5-8 to TRBJ1-2; TRBD1 aligns across 9 bases. Losses at the gene ends were 2 bases for V and 8 bases for J; bases not matched to a gene: 25. Germline V lookup: CDR1 SGHTS, CDR2 YDEGEE. This CDR3 comprises 20 residues. The CDR3 nucleotides read TGTGCCAGCAGCTTCGGACCGTTCTCCCCGGGACAGGGACGGGGTTCGGGCTACACCTTC. Encoded protein: CASSFGPFSPGQGRGSGYTF.

The chain links TRBV28 to TRBJ1-2, with D perhaps TRBD1 (6 bases). The CDR3 is 17 residues long. Per germline, CDR1 MDHEN and CDR2 SYDVKM. The V gene lost 3 bases and the J gene lost 8 bases, with 25 bases spanning the gap. CDR3: CASSLVGGRFFGLGYTF. CDR3 nucleotide sequence: TGTGCCAGCAGTTTGGTCGGGGGGCGATTCTTCGGGTTGGGCTACACCTTC.

A few counts support this clone. The V and J genes are TRBV20-1 and TRBJ1-2, with D possibly TRBD1 on 5 matching bases. In germline, CDR1 is DFQATT, CDR2 SNEGSKA (reference sequence). This CDR3 is 11 amino acids long. V dropped 2 bases and J dropped 4 bases, with 5 bases sitting between them. The CDR3 reads CSARQGYGYTF. Written as DNA, the CDR3 is TGCAGTGCTAGACAGGGCTATGGCTACACCTTC.

The V call is TRBV7-3, the J call TRBJ2-2; 12 nucleotides agree with TRBD1. In germline, CDR1 is SGHTA, CDR2 FQGTGA. The length of the CDR3 is 16 residues. J lost 4 bases, V lost 4 bases, and 4 bases had no gene match. CDR3 in DNA: TGTGCCAGCAGCTCGCCGGGACAGGGGGCCACCGGGGAGCTGTTTTTT. Translating gives CASSSPGQGATGELFF. Full variable domain (missing parts from reference TRBV7-3 and TRBJ2-2): GAGVSQTPSNKVTEKGKYVELRCDPISGHTALYWYRQSLGQGPEFLIYFQGTGAADDSGLPNDRFFAVRPEGSVSTLKIQRTERGDSAVYLCASSSPGQGATGELFFGEGSRLTVL.

This sequence joins TRBV6-5 and TRBJ1-2, with D possibly being TRBD1 (6 bases). There are 15 residues in the CDR3. V was clipped by 7 bases and J by 3 bases, with 18 bases between them. The V gene's germline CDR1 is MNHEY and CDR2 SVGAGI. The CDR3: CASTPAGGLDYGYTF. CDR3 sequence (DNA): TGTGCCAGCACACCGGCCGGGGGGCTAGACTATGGCTACACCTTC.

The chain joins TRBV12-2 to TRBJ2-7; the table's D call, TRBD2, has no DNA check behind it. TRBV12-2 is classified as a pseudogene. The CDR3 spans 21 residues. Here the CDR3 reads CASRPVLGGISGLADSYEQYF. The CDR3, as DNA: TGTGCAAGTCGCCCCGTACTTGGGGGAATCAGTGGGCTAGCGGACTCCTACGAGCAGTACTTC.

The genes are TRBV16 and TRBJ2-5; 9 bases align to TRBD1. The V segment lost 0 bases and the J segment 2 bases; nucleotides outside the gene matches: 7. CDR1 KGHSY and CDR2 FQNENV come from the germline V gene. The CDR3 runs to 17 residues. Here the CDR3 DNA reads TGTGCCAGCAGCCAATCTTGGCAAGGACAGGGGCAAGAGACCCAGTACTTC. It specifies CASSQSWQGQGQETQYF.

This clone appeared once. The chain carries TRBV5-1 and TRBJ2-1; TRBD2 matches 11 bases. The CDR3 loop spans 19 amino acids. The germline V gene encodes CDR1 SGHRS and CDR2 YFSETQ. V was pared by 2 bases and J by 7 bases, with 17 bases of the junction left unmatched. Here the CDR3 reads CASSFVFPKTSGSGNEQFF. The DNA for the CDR3 is TGCGCCAGCAGCTTCGTATTCCCTAAAACTAGCGGGAGTGGGAATGAGCAGTTCTTC.

CDR3 in amino acids: CAWRTGGTGELFF. DNA for the CDR3: TGTGCCTGGCGGACGGGAGGCACCGGGGAGCTGTTTTTT. The chain links TRBV30 to TRBJ2-2; TRBD2 matches 7 bases. V gave up 5 bases and J gave up 4 bases; unmatched junction bases: 4. Germline loops: CDR1 GTSNPN, CDR2 SVGIG (reference sequence). This CDR3 contains 13 residues.

The rearrangement joins TRBV30 to TRBJ1-1, with TRBD1 identical over 7 bases. The germline V gene has CDR1 GTSNPN and CDR2 SVGIG (reference sequence). The V gene end was trimmed by 8 bases and the J gene end by 6 bases; junction bases not matched to a gene: 9. The CDR3 has 12 amino acids. CDR3 sequence: CAGDRVVSEAFF. Here the CDR3 DNA reads TGTGCCGGTGACAGGGTAGTTTCTGAAGCTTTCTTT.

This chain links TRBV29-1 with TRBJ1-2; TRBD1 might be the D (5 bases). Trimming removed 7 bases at V and 2 bases at J, with 14 bases between. The germline V gene has CDR1 SQVTM and CDR2 ANQGSEA. The CDR3 covers 13 residues. This CDR3 is CSAATENNYGYTF. CDR3 nucleotides: TGCAGCGCAGCGACAGAGAACAACTATGGCTACACCTTC.

This chain joins TRBV11-3 and TRBJ1-2; possible D gene TRBD1, 5 bases. The CDR3 spans 16 residues. Germline-derived CDR1 and CDR2 are SGHNT and YENEEA. V was shortened by 1 base and J by 3 bases, with 15 bases between the two germline ends. CDR3 coding DNA: TGTGCCAGCAGCTTAGGACGTCAGGGCCTTGACTATGGCTACACCTTC. Its protein is CASSLGRQGLDYGYTF. Full variable domain (remainder filled in from reference TRBV11-3 and TRBJ1-2): EAGVVQSPRYKIIEKKQPVAFWCNPISGHNTLYWYLQNLGQGPELLIRYENEEAVDDSQLPKDRFSAERLKGVDSTLKIQPAELGDSAVYLCASSLGRQGLDYGYTFGSGTRLTVV.

On this clone itself: The sample holds other DNA sequences that translate to the same CDR3. The rearrangement links TRBV5-1 to TRBJ2-7; D is perhaps TRBD1 (5 bases). Germline V gene sequence: CDR1 SGHRS, CDR2 YFSETQ. The CDR3 loop spans 13 amino acids. V lost 2 bases and J lost 3, with 9 bases in between. The CDR3 sequence: CASSLRQSYEQYF. The DNA of the CDR3 is TGCGCCAGCAGCTTAAGACAGAGCTACGAGCAGTACTTC.

The CDR3 nucleotides are TGCAGCCTGGACACTAGCGGGGCCTACAATGAGCAGTTCTTC. This encodes CSLDTSGAYNEQFF. This chain joins TRBV29-1 and TRBJ2-1; 10 nucleotides match TRBD2. The CDR3 totals 14 residues. The junction had 6 bases not matched to a gene; V was cut back by 8 bases and J by 2 bases. Germline CDR1 reads SQVTM; CDR2 reads ANQGSEA.